Detailed here is one T cell receptor (beta chain). Its antigen target is currently unknown. Qualities for individual bases were not recorded, and no much larger clone is one base off. Participants in the prospective study were aged 18 to 89 years, lived in 24 United States geographic areas, and enrolled through a virtual design. In the prospective study, cohorts were assigned on the basis of participant-reported clinical history obtained from a screening survey and a study questionnaire. Recovered participants in ImmuneRACE Cohort 3 were defined as having two consecutive negative NP/OP PCR tests, clearance from a healthcare professional, or resolution of symptoms. In the prospective study, mobile phlebotomists collected whole blood, serum and a nasopharyngeal or oropharyngeal swab from each participant. Prospective study participants could optionally give additional blood draws and questionnaires over a 2-month period. Prospective study blood samples were shipped either frozen or at room temperature before DNA extraction.

TCRbeta CDR3 regions were amplified from genomic DNA using the immunoSEQ Assay, a bias-controlled multiplex PCR. On the study's bioinformatics: The number of nucleated cells in each sample was estimated by amplification of reference gene primers within the assay. To quantify the absolute abundance of each unique TCRbeta CDR3 rearrangement, sequence reads were collapsed and filtered. For each sample, productive Simpson clonality was calculated as the square root of Simpson's diversity index across productive rearrangements. The table comes from immuneACCESS by way of TCRdb, which keeps in-frame sequences with V and J called. Part of the clones is missing from these tables; in studies checked, under half for an unresolved V gene and the rest for unknown reasons. The D gene and trimming were derived from the DNA, and the V and J assignments and clone size from that table. In all, the sample holds approximately 270,000 clones, and 70% to 90% of those were seen once. The ten largest clones represent roughly 4% of the sample.

The data were obtained in a study of blood T cell repertoires in COVID-19 (dated by TCRdb to the early 2020s). General notes on the study: Collaborator samples came from the United States, Italy and Spain and covered acute and convalescent phases of COVID-19. Subjects who had been exposed to COVID-19, were actively infected with it, or had recovered from it provided the deeply sampled blood TCRbeta repertoires that made up the dataset. Where available, HLA class I and class II types were obtained from metadata supplied by the sample provider rather than from assay-based typing. The material from the prospective study consisted of cDNA or gDNA derived from T cells, B-cell-depleted T cells, or PBMCs. The samples were drawn from the first 160 participants of the ongoing ImmuneRACE study and from more than 1,000 subjects provided by 6 global collaborators. A freely available public database, intended as a resource for researchers studying the immune response to SARS-CoV-2, is where the repertoires were released. Sample metadata almost always included a de-identified subject ID, COVID-19 status, age in years and sex.

On the study overall, not on this receptor specifically: The quantity of clinical and demographic metadata differed by source and by participant and was supplied without curation.

The source of this sequence is a woman in her twenties or thirties who had recovered from COVID-19. The sample comprised PBMCs or T cells enriched from blood (not recorded which).

In nucleotides, the sequence is TGTGCCACCAGCAGAGAAGGAGGGGGCGATACGCAGTATTTT. Protein translation: CATSREGGGDTQYF. The V and J segments used are TRBV15 and TRBJ2-3, with a weak D call of TRBD1 (7 bases match). Based on the germline V gene (reference sequence), the CDR1 and CDR2 sequences are LNHNV and YYDKDF. From cysteine to phenylalanine, the CDR3 is 14 amino acids long. This entry keeps only the CDR3 DNA: 42 bases, framed from base 1. V loses 0 bases, J loses 6 bases, and the germline ends lie 10 bases apart.